This T cell receptor (beta chain) came from a study of cytomegalovirus exposure and HLA in healthy donors. Study observations and caveats: Most likely, a cluster of highly shared sequence variants arose as a sequencing artifact.

On this clone: Its antigen is currently unknown.

This CDR3 region has 17 residues. Looked up from germline, CDR1 is LGHNA and CDR2 is YNFKEQ. Unmatched junction bases numbered 15, after V lost 2 bases and J lost 8 bases. PCR involved 60 Vbeta and 13 Jbeta primers. Here immunoSEQ multiplex PCR was the method, and the copy in TCRdb shows in-frame clones only, minus some. The sample carries roughly 180,000 clones, around 80% recorded once. This sequence joins TRBV4-2 and TRBJ1-2; 9 nucleotides match TRBD1. The source is a girl between 5 and 17 years old in good health and CMV-seropositive. Sequencing was carried out using PBMCs. The CDR3 reads CASSQPTNQGQGIGYTF. DNA for the CDR3: TGTGCCAGCAGCCAACCTACAAATCAGGGACAGGGAATCGGCTACACCTTC.